This TCR beta chain came from a study of blood T cell repertoires in COVID-19. Clones were read by immunoSEQ multiplex PCR, and TCRdb kept only the in-frame ones, dropping some. The data contain more than 250,000 clones, roughly 87% of them seen just once; the ten biggest clones take up 1%. The germline V gene has CDR1 MDHEN and CDR2 SYDVKM. J was trimmed by 1 base and V by 4 bases; bases with no gene match: 16. CDR3 length: 19 residues. The source material was peripheral blood. The chain employs TRBV28 and TRBJ2-7, with TRBD1 matching over 10 bases. The TCR comes from a man aged 45-60 years with active or convalescent COVID-19. The CDR3 coding sequence is TGTGCCAGCAGTTCCATACCTGGACAGGGGGAGGTCAATTCCTACGAGCAGTACTTC. Translating gives CASSSIPGQGEVNSYEQYF.